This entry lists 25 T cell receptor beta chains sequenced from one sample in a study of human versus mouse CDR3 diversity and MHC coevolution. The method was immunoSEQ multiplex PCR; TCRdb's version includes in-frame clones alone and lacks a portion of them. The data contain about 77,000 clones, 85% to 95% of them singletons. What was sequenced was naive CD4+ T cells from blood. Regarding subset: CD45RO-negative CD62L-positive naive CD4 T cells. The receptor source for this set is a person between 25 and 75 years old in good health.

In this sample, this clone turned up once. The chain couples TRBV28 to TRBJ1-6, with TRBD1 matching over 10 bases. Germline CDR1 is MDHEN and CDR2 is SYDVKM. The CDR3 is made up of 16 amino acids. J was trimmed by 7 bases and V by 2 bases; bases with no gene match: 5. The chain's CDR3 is CASSLRDRGVNSPLHF. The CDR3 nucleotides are TGTGCCAGCAGTTTAAGGGACAGGGGAGTGAATTCACCCCTCCACTTT.

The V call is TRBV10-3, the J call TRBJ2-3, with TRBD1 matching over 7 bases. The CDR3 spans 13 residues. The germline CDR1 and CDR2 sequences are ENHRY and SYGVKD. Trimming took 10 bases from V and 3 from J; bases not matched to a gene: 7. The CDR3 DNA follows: TGTGCCACCAACCAGGGGGTAACAGATACGCAGTATTTT. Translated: CATNQGVTDTQYF.

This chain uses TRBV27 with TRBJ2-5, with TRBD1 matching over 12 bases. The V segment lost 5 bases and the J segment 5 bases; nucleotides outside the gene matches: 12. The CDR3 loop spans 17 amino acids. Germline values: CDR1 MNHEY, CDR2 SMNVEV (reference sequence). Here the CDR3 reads CASSPPPGQGAYETQYF. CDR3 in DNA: TGTGCCAGCAGTCCGCCTCCGGGACAGGGGGCGTATGAGACCCAGTACTTC.

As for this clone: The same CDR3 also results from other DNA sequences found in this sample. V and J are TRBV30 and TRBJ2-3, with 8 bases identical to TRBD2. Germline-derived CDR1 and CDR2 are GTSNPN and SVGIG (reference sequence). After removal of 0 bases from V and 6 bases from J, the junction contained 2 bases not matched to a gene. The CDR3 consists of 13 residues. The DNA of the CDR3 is TGTGCCTGGAGTGTAACGGGGGGGGATACGCAGTATTTT. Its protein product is CAWSVTGGDTQYF.

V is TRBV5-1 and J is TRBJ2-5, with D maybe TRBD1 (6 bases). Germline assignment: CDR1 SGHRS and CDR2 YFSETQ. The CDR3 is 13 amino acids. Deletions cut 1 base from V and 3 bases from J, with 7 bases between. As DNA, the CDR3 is TGCGCCAGCAGCTTGTACAGGGAAGAGACCCAGTACTTC. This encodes CASSLYREETQYF.

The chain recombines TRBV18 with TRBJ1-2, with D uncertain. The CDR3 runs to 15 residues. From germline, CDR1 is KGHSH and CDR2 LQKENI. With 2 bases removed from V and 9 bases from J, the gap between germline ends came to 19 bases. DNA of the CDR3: TGTGCCAGCTCACCAAGTACAGAGGGAATGAGTAGCTACACCTTC. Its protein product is CASSPSTEGMSSYTF.

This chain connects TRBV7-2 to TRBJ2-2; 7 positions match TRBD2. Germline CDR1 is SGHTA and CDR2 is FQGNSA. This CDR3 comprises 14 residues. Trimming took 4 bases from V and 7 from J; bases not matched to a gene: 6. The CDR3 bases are TGTGCCAGCAGCTACCCAAGGACTAGCGGGGAGCTGTTTTTT. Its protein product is CASSYPRTSGELFF.

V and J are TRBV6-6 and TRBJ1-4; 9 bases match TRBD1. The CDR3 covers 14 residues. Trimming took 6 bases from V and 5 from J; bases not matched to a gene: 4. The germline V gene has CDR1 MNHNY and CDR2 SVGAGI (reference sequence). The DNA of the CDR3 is TGTGCCAGCAGACTAGGGACAGGGAATGAAAAACTGTTTTTT. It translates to CASRLGTGNEKLFF.

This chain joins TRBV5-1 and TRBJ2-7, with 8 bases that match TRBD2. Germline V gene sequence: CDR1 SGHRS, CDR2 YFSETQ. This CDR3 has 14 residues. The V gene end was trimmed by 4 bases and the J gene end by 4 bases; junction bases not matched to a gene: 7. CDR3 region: CASSQTSASYEQYF. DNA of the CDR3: TGCGCCAGCAGCCAGACTAGCGCATCGTACGAGCAGTACTTC.

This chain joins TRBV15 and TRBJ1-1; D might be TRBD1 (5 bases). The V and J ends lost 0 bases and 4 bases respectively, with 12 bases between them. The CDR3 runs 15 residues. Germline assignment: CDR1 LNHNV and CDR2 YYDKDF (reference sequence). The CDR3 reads CATSRERTTVTEAFF. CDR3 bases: TGTGCCACCAGCAGAGAGCGGACAACGGTCACTGAAGCTTTCTTT.

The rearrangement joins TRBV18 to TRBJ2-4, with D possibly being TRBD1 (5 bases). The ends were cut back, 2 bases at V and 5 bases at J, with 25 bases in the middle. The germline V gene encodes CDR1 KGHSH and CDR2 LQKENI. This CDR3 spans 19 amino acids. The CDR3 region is CASSPARAGFRVNENIQYF. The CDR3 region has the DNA TGTGCCAGCTCACCAGCAAGGGCAGGGTTTCGAGTGAATGAAAACATTCAGTACTTC.

CDR3 DNA: TGTGCTAGTGGTTTAAAGTTTCTAGCGGGGCCTCAGGTCGAGCAGTACTTC. This sequence encodes CASGLKFLAGPQVEQYF. The chain employs TRBV12-5 and TRBJ2-7; TRBD2 matches 9 bases. Trimming at V came to 3 bases and at J to 6 bases, leaving 15 bases not matched to a gene. Germline lookup yields CDR1 LGHNT and CDR2 FRNRAP. The CDR3 extends over 17 amino acids.

CDR3 sequence (DNA): TGTGCCAGCAGTTCTGTTGGCACAGATACGCAGTATTTT. This sequence encodes CASSSVGTDTQYF. The chain has TRBV2 and TRBJ2-3; no definite D call. The germline V and J ends were trimmed by 5 bases and 1 base, with 7 bases remaining between them. There are 13 residues in the CDR3. Germline CDR1 and CDR2: SNHLY and FYNNEI.

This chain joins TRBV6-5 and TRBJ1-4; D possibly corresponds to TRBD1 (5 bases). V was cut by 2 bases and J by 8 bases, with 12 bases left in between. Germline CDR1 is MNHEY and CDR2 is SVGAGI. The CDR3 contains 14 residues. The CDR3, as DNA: TGTGCCAGCAGTTACAGGGGTCTTGAAGAAAAACTGTTTTTT. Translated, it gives CASSYRGLEEKLFF.

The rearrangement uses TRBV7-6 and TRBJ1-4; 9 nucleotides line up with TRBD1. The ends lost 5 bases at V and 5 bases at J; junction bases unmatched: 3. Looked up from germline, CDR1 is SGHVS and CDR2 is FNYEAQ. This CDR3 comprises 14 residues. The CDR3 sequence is CASSRDRVNEKLFF. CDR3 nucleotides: TGTGCCAGCAGCCGGGACAGGGTGAATGAAAAACTGTTTTTT.

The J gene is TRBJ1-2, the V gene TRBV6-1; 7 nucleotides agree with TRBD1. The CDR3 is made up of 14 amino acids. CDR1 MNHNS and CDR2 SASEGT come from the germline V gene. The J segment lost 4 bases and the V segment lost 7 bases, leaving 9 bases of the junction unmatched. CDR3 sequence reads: CASKVTGPTYGYTF. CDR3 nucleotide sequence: TGTGCCAGCAAAGTGACAGGGCCTACCTATGGCTACACCTTC.

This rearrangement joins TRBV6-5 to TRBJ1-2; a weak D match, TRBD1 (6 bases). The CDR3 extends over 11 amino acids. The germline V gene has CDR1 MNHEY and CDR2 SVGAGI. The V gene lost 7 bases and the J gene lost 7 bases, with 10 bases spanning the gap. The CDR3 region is CASKQGGGYTF. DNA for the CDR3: TGTGCCAGCAAACAGGGTGGTGGCTACACCTTC.

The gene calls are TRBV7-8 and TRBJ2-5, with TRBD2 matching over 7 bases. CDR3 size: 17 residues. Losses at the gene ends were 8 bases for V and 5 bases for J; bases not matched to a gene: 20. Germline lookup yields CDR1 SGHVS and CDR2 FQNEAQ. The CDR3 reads CASLSPRPGGSEETQYF. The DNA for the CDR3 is TGTGCCAGCCTCTCCCCTCGACCCGGGGGGTCTGAGGAGACCCAGTACTTC.

For the CDR3, the DNA is TGTGCCAGCAGCTTCGGACTAGCGGCTCGCTACTCCTACGAGCAGTACTTC. It translates to CASSFGLAARYSYEQYF. The gene calls are TRBV7-9 and TRBJ2-7, with 10 nucleotides matching TRBD2. CDR3 size: 17 residues. The germline V gene encodes CDR1 SEHNR and CDR2 FQNEAQ (reference sequence). Germline trimming cut 3 bases from V and 0 bases from J; bases unmatched to any gene: 8.

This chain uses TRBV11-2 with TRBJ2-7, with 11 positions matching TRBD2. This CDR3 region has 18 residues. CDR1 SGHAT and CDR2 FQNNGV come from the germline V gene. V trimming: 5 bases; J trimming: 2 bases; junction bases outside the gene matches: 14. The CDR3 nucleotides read TGTGCCAGCAGCCCGGTACGACTAGCGGGACTCCAACCCTACGAGCAGTACTTC. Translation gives CASSPVRLAGLQPYEQYF.

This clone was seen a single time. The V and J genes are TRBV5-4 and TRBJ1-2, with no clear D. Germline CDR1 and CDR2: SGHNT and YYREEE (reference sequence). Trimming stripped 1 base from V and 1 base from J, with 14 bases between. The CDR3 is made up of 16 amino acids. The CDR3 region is CASSLKSGADNYGYTF. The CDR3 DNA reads TGTGCCAGCAGCTTGAAAAGTGGCGCGGATAACTATGGCTACACCTTC.

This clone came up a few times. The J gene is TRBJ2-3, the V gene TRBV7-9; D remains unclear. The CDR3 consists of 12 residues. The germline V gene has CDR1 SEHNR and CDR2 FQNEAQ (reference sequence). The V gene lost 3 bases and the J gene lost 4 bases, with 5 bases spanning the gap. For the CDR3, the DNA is TGTGCCAGCAGCTTGAGTTCAGATACGCAGTATTTT. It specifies CASSLSSDTQYF.

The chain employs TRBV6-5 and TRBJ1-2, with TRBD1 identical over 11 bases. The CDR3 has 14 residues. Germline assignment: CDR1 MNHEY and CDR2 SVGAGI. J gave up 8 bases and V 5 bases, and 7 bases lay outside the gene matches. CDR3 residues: CASSEVDRGRGYTF. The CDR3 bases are TGTGCCAGCAGTGAAGTGGACAGGGGGCGAGGCTACACCTTC.

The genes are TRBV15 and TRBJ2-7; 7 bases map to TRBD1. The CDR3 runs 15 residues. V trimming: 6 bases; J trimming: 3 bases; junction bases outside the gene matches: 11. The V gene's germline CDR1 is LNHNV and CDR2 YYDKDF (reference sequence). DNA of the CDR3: TGTGCCACCAGACTAGGACAGGACGTTAACTACGAGCAGTACTTC. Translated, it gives CATRLGQDVNYEQYF.

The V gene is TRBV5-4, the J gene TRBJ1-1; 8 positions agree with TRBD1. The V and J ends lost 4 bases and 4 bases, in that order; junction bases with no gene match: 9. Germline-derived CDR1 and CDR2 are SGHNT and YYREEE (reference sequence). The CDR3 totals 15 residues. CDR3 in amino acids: CASSPPGQGRTEAFF. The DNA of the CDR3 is TGTGCCAGCAGCCCGCCTGGACAGGGACGCACTGAAGCTTTCTTT.